The 19 T cell receptor beta chains below were found in one sample sequenced in a study of vaccination and CD4 T cells after COVID-19. Their antigens are not known. Oncomine TCR Beta short-read sequencing was applied to DNA from cultured CD4+ T cells. Each CDR3 protein is one row after TCRdb ran MiXCR on the PCR reads. The data contain 8,100 or so distinct CDR3 sequences, about half of them singletons. Noted treatment: roughly 10-day PBMC culture with coronavirus spike peptide pools or control peptides (ViraFEST assay). According to the study, CD4+ T cells from the unexposed donor were gathered ahead of the COVID-19 pandemic (2011-2018). The sample was CD4+ T cells from blood, cultured in vitro. The receptor set was obtained from a human donor in good health.

This chain connects TRBV7-2 to TRBJ1-4; D is unclear. This CDR3 has 14 residues. Germline lookup yields CDR1 SGHTA and CDR2 FQGNSA. Trimming stripped 1 base from V and 11 bases from J, with 14 bases between. The CDR3 DNA reads as TGTGCCAGCAGCTTAGGCGGTGATAATGGGAAACTGTTTTTT. Protein: CASSLGGDNGKLFF.

This clonotype appeared a few times. The chain combines TRBV11-2 with TRBJ1-1; D call uncertain. The ends were cut back, 2 bases at V and 1 base at J, with 5 bases in the middle. The germline V gene has CDR1 SGHAT and CDR2 FQNNGV. The CDR3 loop spans 13 amino acids. The CDR3 loop reads CASSLTENTEAFF. In nucleotides, the CDR3 is TGTGCCAGCAGCTTAACGGAGAACACTGAAGCTTTCTTT.

This clonotype showed up just a few times. The chain joins TRBV24-1 to TRBJ2-3; no clear D gene. The CDR3 extends over 11 amino acids. V was trimmed by 6 bases and J by 8 bases, leaving 8 bases between them. CDR1 is KGHDR, CDR2 SFDVKD, per germline. This CDR3 is CATSSRGTQYF. In nucleotides, the CDR3 is TGTGCCACCAGTTCTCGAGGTACGCAGTATTTT.

The V gene is TRBV10-3, the J gene TRBJ2-1, with TRBD2 matching 9 bases. CDR3 length: 17 residues. Trimming cost V 4 bases and J 3 bases; bases outside gene matches: 10. The germline CDR1 and CDR2 sequences are ENHRY and SYGVKD. The CDR3 sequence: CAISAGGGREHYNEQFF. The CDR3 coding sequence is TGTGCCATCAGTGCCGGGGGCGGGAGGGAACACTACAATGAGCAGTTCTTC.

J is TRBJ2-3 and V is TRBV5-4; D gene ambiguous. This CDR3 spans 13 amino acids. V dropped 0 bases and J dropped 3 bases, with 5 bases sitting between them. Germline V lookup: CDR1 SGHNT, CDR2 YYREEE (reference sequence). The CDR3 coding sequence is TGTGCCAGCAGCTTGGCTGGAACAGATACGCAGTATTTT. Amino acid sequence: CASSLAGTDTQYF.

This chain uses TRBV19 with TRBJ2-2; tentative D call: TRBD2 (6 bases). CDR1 is LNHDA and CDR2 is SQIVND in the germline V gene (reference sequence). V was shortened by 1 base and J by 1 base, with 7 bases between the two germline ends. There are 15 residues in the CDR3. DNA of the CDR3: TGTGCCAGTAGTATAGGAGCGGGGAACACCGGGGAGCTGTTTTTT. It translates to CASSIGAGNTGELFF.

The chain combines TRBV3-1 with TRBJ1-1; D perhaps matches TRBD1 (6 bases). From germline, CDR1 is LGHDT and CDR2 YNNKEL (reference sequence). Trimming removed 5 bases from V and 4 bases from J, with 8 bases in between. The CDR3 extends over 12 amino acids. In DNA form, the CDR3 reads TGTGCCAGCAGCGCACAGGGCACTGAAGCTTTCTTT. Its protein product is CASSAQGTEAFF.

The CDR3 loop is CSAEGPMNTEAFF. The CDR3 DNA reads as TGCAGCGCGGAGGGACCGATGAACACTGAAGCTTTCTTT. The rearrangement links TRBV20-1 to TRBJ1-1, with D possibly being TRBD1 (5 bases). CDR1 and CDR2 (germline): DFQATT, SNEGSKA (reference sequence). This CDR3 contains 13 residues.

This chain links TRBV20-1 with TRBJ2-7; possible D gene TRBD2, 6 bases. Deletions cut 3 bases from V and 3 bases from J, with 6 bases between. CDR1 and CDR2 from the germline V gene are DFQATT and SNEGSKA (reference sequence). The length of the CDR3 is 11 residues. DNA of the CDR3: TGCAGTGCTAGGGGGGGCTACGAGCAGTACTTC. Its protein product is CSARGGYEQYF.

This clonotype was picked up a small number of times. The chain links TRBV7-2 to TRBJ1-5; D call uncertain. Trimming took off 5 bases at V and 4 bases at J, with 18 bases between the two ends. Looked up from germline, CDR1 is SGHTA and CDR2 is FQGNSA. The CDR3 has 16 residues. CDR3 in amino acids: CASSLRPAGGNQPQHF. The CDR3 DNA reads TGTGCCAGCAGCCTTCGTCCGGCAGGAGGGAATCAGCCCCAGCATTTT.

The rearrangement links TRBV15 to TRBJ1-5, with D hard to call. V was clipped by 3 bases and J by 4 bases, with 7 bases between them. The CDR3 sequence is 13 residues long. The germline gives CDR1 LNHNV, CDR2 YYDKDF (reference sequence). The CDR3 here is CATSSPGNQPQHF. The CDR3 region has the DNA TGTGCCACCAGCAGCCCGGGGAATCAGCCCCAGCATTTT.

In nucleotides, the CDR3 is TGTGCCAGCAGTTTAAATACAGGGTGGGAAAAACTGTTTTTT. Its protein product is CASSLNTGWEKLFF. The chain is built from TRBV12-3 or TRBV12-4 and TRBJ1-4; tentatively, D is TRBD1 (6 bases). Trimming took 2 bases from V and 8 from J, leaving 12 bases between them. The CDR3 has 14 amino acids.

This sequence joins TRBV6-1 and TRBJ2-5; tentative D call: TRBD2 (5 bases). Germline assignment: CDR1 MNHNS and CDR2 SASEGT. Trimming cost V 7 bases and J 2 bases, with 14 bases left between them. The CDR3 extends over 14 amino acids. CDR3 in amino acids: CASTQLGGQETQYF. The CDR3 bases are TGTGCCAGCACCCAGCTTGGCGGGCAAGAGACCCAGTACTTC.

This clonotype is medium-sized (0.01 to 0.1%) within its sample. This rearrangement joins TRBV7-2 to TRBJ2-7; TRBD1 agrees at 8 bases. Germline assignment: CDR1 SGHTA and CDR2 FQGNSA. There are 14 residues in the CDR3. With 5 bases clipped from V and 1 base from J, the junction kept 4 bases outside the gene matches. CDR3 nucleotides: TGTGCCAGCAGCAGGGACAGGCAGTCCTACGAGCAGTACTTC. Translation: CASSRDRQSYEQYF.

The gene calls are TRBV19 and TRBJ2-6; 7 bases are shared with TRBD1. The CDR3 loop spans 16 amino acids. Per germline, CDR1 LNHDA and CDR2 SQIVND (reference sequence). Unmatched junction bases numbered 8, after V lost 6 bases and J lost 3 bases. CDR3 DNA: TGTGCCAGTAGCCAGGGGGTAGTCCATGGGGCCAACGTCCTGACTTTC. Protein product: CASSQGVVHGANVLTF.

The V call is TRBV6-2 or TRBV6-3, the J call TRBJ1-5; maybe TRBD1 (5 bases). This CDR3 comprises 15 residues. From germline, CDR1 is MNHEY and CDR2 SVGEGT. Trimming took off 6 bases at V and 3 bases at J, with 15 bases between the two ends. CDR3 region: CASRFGTLSNQPQHF. CDR3 nucleotide sequence: TGTGCCAGCAGATTCGGGACCCTTTCCAATCAGCCCCAGCATTTT.

The chain uses TRBV27 and TRBJ2-3, with TRBD2 matching over 11 bases. The CDR3 covers 18 residues. V lost 10 bases, J lost 2 bases, and 17 bases stayed unmatched. Germline V gives CDR1 MNHEY, CDR2 SMNVEV (reference sequence). The CDR3 loop is CATSRRLAGGGDTDTQYF. The CDR3 DNA reads as TGTGCCACCTCAAGGAGGCTAGCGGGAGGCGGTGACACAGATACGCAGTATTTT.

This rearrangement joins TRBV10-3 to TRBJ1-1; 7 bases line up with TRBD1. V dropped 6 bases and J dropped 1; count of bases not matched to a gene: 5. Germline V gives CDR1 ENHRY, CDR2 SYGVKD. This CDR3 region has 14 residues. The CDR3 nucleotides read TGTGCCATCAGCTGGGACAGAGGGAACACTGAAGCTTTCTTT. Encoded protein: CAISWDRGNTEAFF.

V usage is TRBV20-1 and J usage is TRBJ1-6; 7 nucleotides line up with TRBD1. The CDR3 extends over 15 amino acids. Germline-derived CDR1 and CDR2 are DFQATT and SNEGSKA (reference sequence). V was pared by 3 bases and J by 7 bases, with 9 bases of the junction left unmatched. CDR3 sequence (DNA): TGCAGTGCTAGGACTGTGACAGGGAGCAATTCACCCCTCCACTTT. It is translated as CSARTVTGSNSPLHF.